These 12 T cell receptor beta chains were sequenced from one sample in a study of T cell repertoires in cytomegalovirus infection. One entry per CDR3 protein, called by TCRdb with MiXCR from the reads. This repertoire shows about 740,000 distinct CDR3 sequences, roughly 33% found once; its top ten account for approximately 18%. Their specific antigens are unknown. Here the sequenced sample was cultured PBMCs, taken from culture after CMV antigen stimulation. Receptor source: a human donor in good health (CMV status not recorded). Some clones in this sample may be carry-over from other donors' samples.

The V and J genes are TRBV2 and TRBJ2-1; D gene ambiguous. The germline gives CDR1 SNHLY, CDR2 FYNNEI. Trimming removed 2 bases from V and 7 bases from J, with 12 bases in between. This CDR3 contains 14 residues. The DNA for the CDR3 is TGTGCCAGCAGTGAACGGCCAAATGGGAATGAGCAGTTCTTC. This encodes CASSERPNGNEQFF.

There are many counts of this clonotype. The J gene is TRBJ2-3, the V gene TRBV7-2; 8 nucleotides match TRBD2. The CDR3 extends over 14 amino acids. Trimming took 5 bases from V and 6 from J; bases not matched to a gene: 7. Germline CDR1 is SGHTA and CDR2 is FQGNSA. CDR3 loop: CASSPQREYDTQYF. CDR3 DNA sequence: TGTGCCAGCAGCCCACAGCGGGAGTATGATACGCAGTATTTT.

CDR3 residues: CSVRSGEETQYF. The CDR3 DNA is TGCAGCGTTCGATCGGGGGAAGAGACCCAGTACTTC. The rearrangement uses TRBV29-1 and TRBJ2-5, with D possibly TRBD2 on 6 matching bases. V was clipped by 5 bases and J by 3 bases, with 10 bases between them. Per germline, CDR1 SQVTM and CDR2 ANQGSEA. The CDR3 contains 12 residues.

Comments on this clonotype: Just one base apart from a much larger clone, this may be a read error. V usage is TRBV28 and J usage is TRBJ1-5; TRBD1 matches 10 bases. Losses at the gene ends were 6 bases for V and 5 bases for J; bases not matched to a gene: 4. There are 14 residues in the CDR3. CDR1 and CDR2 from the germline V gene are MDHEN and SYDVKM. The CDR3 DNA reads as TGTGCCAGCAGCGCCGGGACAGGGGATCAGCCCCAGCATTTT. Translation: CASSAGTGDQPQHF.

This clonotype has only a few counts. V usage is TRBV6-1 and J usage is TRBJ1-1; D is uncertain. V dropped 8 bases and J dropped 5 bases, with 12 bases sitting between them. Germline CDR1 is MNHNS and CDR2 is SASEGT. This CDR3 spans 12 amino acids. CDR3 in amino acids: CASGGMRTEAFF. DNA for the CDR3: TGTGCCAGCGGAGGGATGAGGACTGAAGCTTTCTTT.

This chain uses TRBV6-8 with TRBJ2-7; no firm D call. The V and J ends lost 7 bases and 4 bases respectively, with 8 bases between them. Germline lookup yields CDR1 MNHGY and CDR2 SAAAGT. The CDR3 consists of 11 residues. Here the CDR3 reads CASTAEYEQYF. The CDR3 DNA reads as TGTGCCAGCACCGCCGAGTACGAGCAGTACTTC.

The chain carries TRBV20-1 and TRBJ1-1; 7 bases fit TRBD1. Germline V CDR1 and CDR2: DFQATT, SNEGSKA (reference sequence). The V and J ends lost 3 bases and 6 bases, in that order; junction bases with no gene match: 4. There are 12 residues in the CDR3. In nucleotides, the CDR3 is TGCAGTGCTAGTGCAGGGGGACCTGAAGCTTTCTTT. Amino acid sequence: CSASAGGPEAFF.

This clonotype was counted only a few times. V gene TRBV7-9 combines with J gene TRBJ1-1; TRBD1 is a possible D gene (6 bases). The V gene lost 1 base and the J gene lost 6 bases, with 15 bases spanning the gap. Germline assignment: CDR1 SEHNR and CDR2 FQNEAQ (reference sequence). The CDR3 is 15 residues long. CDR3 bases: TGTGCCAGCAGCTTAGAGGTAGGGGGGACCTCTGAAGCTTTCTTT. Encoded protein: CASSLEVGGTSEAFF.

This clonotype was detected only a few times. This chain links TRBV6-5 with TRBJ2-3; D is tentatively TRBD1 or TRBD2 (7 bases each). Germline V gene lookup returns CDR1 MNHEY and CDR2 SVGAGI. V gave up 0 bases and J gave up 0 bases, with 13 bases separating them. There are 17 residues in the CDR3. CDR3 residues: CASSYSGGDRSTDTQYF. The CDR3, as DNA: TGTGCCAGCAGTTACTCGGGGGGGGACAGAAGCACAGATACGCAGTATTTT.

The CDR3 bases are TGTGCCAGCAGGGGTGCCAACGATGGCTACACCTTC. Protein sequence: CASRGANDGYTF. This chain joins TRBV6-1 and TRBJ1-2; D ambiguous. Germline lookup yields CDR1 MNHNS and CDR2 SASEGT. Between the trimmed V and J ends, which lost 6 bases and 6 bases, there was a span of 11 bases. The CDR3 runs to 12 residues.

This clonotype was seen many times. The V gene is TRBV7-2, the J gene TRBJ2-7; TRBD1 matches at 7 bases. The germline gives CDR1 SGHTA, CDR2 FQGNSA. Trimming removed 6 bases from V and 2 bases from J; junction bases left unmatched: 4. The CDR3 covers 13 residues. This CDR3 reads CASSVGQAYEQYF. CDR3 sequence (DNA): TGTGCCAGCAGTGTCGGACAGGCCTACGAGCAGTACTTC.

The gene calls are TRBV6-6 and TRBJ1-6, with D tentatively TRBD1 (6 bases). Trimming pared 3 bases from V and 3 bases from J, leaving 9 bases between. The CDR3 is made up of 15 amino acids. Germline assignment: CDR1 MNHNY and CDR2 SVGAGI (reference sequence). CDR3 nucleotide sequence: TGTGCCAGCAGTTATAGGGGGGACTATAATTCACCCCTCCACTTT. Translated: CASSYRGDYNSPLHF.